Listed below are T cell receptor beta chains from one sample, sequenced in a study of shared clonotypes between healthy human individuals. Only in-frame clones appear in the TCRdb table, and some are missing; sequencing was by immunoSEQ multiplex PCR. The profile shows more than 600,000 clones, roughly 94% of them singletons. The sequencing input was naive CD8+ T cells sorted from blood. These receptors were collected from a man aged 30 to 39 in good health. Both conserved end residues are part of each CDR3. A D gene is named only where the DNA matches it firmly. Not all rows give a size; the values are once, few, many and, for expanded clones, a class.

j_gene,d_gene,v_gene,abundance,CDR3aa,CDR3nt
TRBJ2-1,NA,TRBV19,many,CASSIRPESSYNEQFF,TGTGCCAGTAGTATCCGTCCAGAGAGCTCCTACAATGAGCAGTTCTTC
TRBJ2-4,NA,TRBV27,NA,CASSFTSLAKNIQYF,TGTGCCAGCAGTTTTACTAGCTTAGCCAAAAACATTCAGTACTTC
TRBJ2-1,NA,TRBV2,NA,CASSEYSGSSYNEQFF,TGTGCCAGCAGTGAATATAGCGGTAGCTCCTACAATGAGCAGTTCTTC
TRBJ2-6,NA,TRBV7-9,NA,CASSLVGSPRGANVLTF,TGTGCCAGCAGCTTAGTGGGGTCACCCCGAGGGGCCAACGTCCTGACTTTC
TRBJ2-1,NA,TRBV13,NA,CASSSGTPYNEQFF,TGTGCCAGCAGCTCGGGGACTCCTTACAATGAGCAGTTCTTC
TRBJ2-1,TRBD2,TRBV7-3,NA,CASSPLGLAEGGEQFF,TGTGCCAGCAGCCCACTAGGACTAGCGGAGGGGGGTGAGCAGTTCTTC
TRBJ2-1,NA,TRBV27,once,CASSFTRFSSEQFF,TGTGCCAGCAGTTTTACGAGATTTAGCAGTGAGCAGTTCTTC
TRBJ2-2,NA,TRBV7-6,once,CASSSTGPGELFF,TGTGCCAGCAGCTCAACAGGGCCCGGGGAGCTGTTTTTT
TRBJ2-7,NA,TRBV11-2,NA,CASSLADRSYSYEQYF,TGTGCCAGCAGCTTAGCGGATAGGTCATACTCCTACGAGCAGTACTTC
TRBJ2-5,TRBD2,TRBV27,NA,CASSFGTSGKETQYF,TGTGCCAGCAGTTTCGGGACTAGCGGGAAAGAGACCCAGTACTTC
TRBJ2-2,NA,TRBV12-5,NA,CASGFSGSGELFF,TGTGCTAGTGGTTTTTCCGGGAGCGGGGAGCTGTTTTTT
TRBJ2-2,TRBD2,TRBV27,NA,CASSSGLAGGNTGELFF,TGTGCCAGCAGTTCGGGACTAGCGGGAGGAAACACCGGGGAGCTGTTTTTT
TRBJ2-1,TRBD2,TRBV7-9,NA,CASSLRTSGSYNEQFF,TGTGCCAGCAGCTTACGGACTAGCGGGAGCTACAATGAGCAGTTCTTC
TRBJ2-7,NA,TRBV7-8,NA,CASSLGSTRANYEQYF,TGTGCCAGCAGCTTAGGCTCGACACGGGCCAACTACGAGCAGTACTTC
TRBJ2-1,NA,TRBV27,NA,CASSEPRDPHNEQFF,TGTGCCAGCAGCGAACCTAGGGACCCGCACAATGAGCAGTTCTTC
TRBJ2-5,NA,TRBV6-5,NA,CASSQSRGQETQYF,TGTGCCAGCAGTCAGAGCAGGGGTCAAGAGACCCAGTACTTC
TRBJ2-2,TRBD2,TRBV28,NA,CASSPGIKRDYNTGELFF,TGTGCCAGCAGTCCAGGCATTAAAAGGGACTACAACACCGGGGAGCTGTTTTTT